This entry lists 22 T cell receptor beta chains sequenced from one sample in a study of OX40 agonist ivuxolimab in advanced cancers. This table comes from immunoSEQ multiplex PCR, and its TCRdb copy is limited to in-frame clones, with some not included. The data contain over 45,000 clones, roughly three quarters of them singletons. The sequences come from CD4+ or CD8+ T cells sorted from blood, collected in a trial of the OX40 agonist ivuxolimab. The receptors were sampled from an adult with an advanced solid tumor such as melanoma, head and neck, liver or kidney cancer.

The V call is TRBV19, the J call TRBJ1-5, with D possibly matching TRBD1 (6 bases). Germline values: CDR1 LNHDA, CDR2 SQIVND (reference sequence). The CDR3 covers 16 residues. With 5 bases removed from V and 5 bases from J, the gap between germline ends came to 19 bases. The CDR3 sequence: CASSGGGGSWDQPQHF. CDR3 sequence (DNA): TGTGCCAGTAGTGGGGGGGGCGGCTCATGGGATCAGCCCCAGCATTTT.

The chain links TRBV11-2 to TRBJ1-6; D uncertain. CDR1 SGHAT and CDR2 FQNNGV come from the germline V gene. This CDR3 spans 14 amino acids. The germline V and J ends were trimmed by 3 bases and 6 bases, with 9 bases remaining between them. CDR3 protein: CASSFGGINSPLHF. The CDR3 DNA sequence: TGTGCCAGCAGCTTTGGAGGGATTAATTCACCCCTCCACTTT.

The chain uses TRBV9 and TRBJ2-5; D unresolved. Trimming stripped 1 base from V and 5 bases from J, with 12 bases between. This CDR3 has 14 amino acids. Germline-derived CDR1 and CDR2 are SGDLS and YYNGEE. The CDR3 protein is CASSVHPGTETQYF. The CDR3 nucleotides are TGTGCCAGCAGCGTACACCCGGGTACCGAGACCCAGTACTTC.

The chain's CDR3 is CASSLRRLAGGRGDTQYF. CDR3 sequence (DNA): TGTGCCAGCAGCTTACGACGACTAGCGGGTGGGAGGGGGGATACGCAGTATTTT. The genes are TRBV7-8 and TRBJ2-3; TRBD2 agrees at 10 bases. The CDR3 spans 18 residues. CDR1 is SGHVS, CDR2 FQNEAQ, per germline. With 2 bases clipped from V and 6 bases from J, the junction kept 14 bases outside the gene matches.

CDR3 protein: CASSLDAANYGYTF. In DNA form, the CDR3 reads TGCGCCAGCAGCTTGGACGCCGCAAACTATGGCTACACCTTC. This chain links TRBV5-1 with TRBJ1-2; D unclear. Trimming took 0 bases from V and 2 from J, leaving 8 bases between them. This CDR3 contains 14 residues. Germline V gene data show CDR1 as SGHRS and CDR2 as YFSETQ.

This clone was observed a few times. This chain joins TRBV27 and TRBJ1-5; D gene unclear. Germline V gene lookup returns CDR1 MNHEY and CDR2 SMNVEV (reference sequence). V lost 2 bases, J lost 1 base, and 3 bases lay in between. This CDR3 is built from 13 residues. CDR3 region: CASSLGSNQPQHF. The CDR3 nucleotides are TGTGCCAGCAGTTTAGGCAGCAATCAGCCCCAGCATTTT.

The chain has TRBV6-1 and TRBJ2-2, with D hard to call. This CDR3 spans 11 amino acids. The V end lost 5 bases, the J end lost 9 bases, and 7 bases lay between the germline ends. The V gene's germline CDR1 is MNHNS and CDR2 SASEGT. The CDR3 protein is CASSQHRELFF. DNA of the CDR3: TGTGCCAGCAGTCAACACCGGGAGCTGTTTTTT.

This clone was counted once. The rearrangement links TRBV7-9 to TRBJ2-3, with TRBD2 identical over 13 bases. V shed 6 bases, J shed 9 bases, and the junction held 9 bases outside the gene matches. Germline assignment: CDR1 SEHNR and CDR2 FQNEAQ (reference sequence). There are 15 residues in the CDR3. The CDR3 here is CASSIEGTSGETQYF. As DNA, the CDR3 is TGTGCCAGCAGTATAGAGGGGACTAGCGGGGAAACGCAGTATTTT.

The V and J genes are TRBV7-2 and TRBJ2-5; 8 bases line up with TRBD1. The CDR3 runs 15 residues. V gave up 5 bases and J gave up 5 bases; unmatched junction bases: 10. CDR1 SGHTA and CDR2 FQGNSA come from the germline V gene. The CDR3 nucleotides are TGTGCCAGCAGCGCCCAGGGGGCCCTCGGGGAGACCCAGTACTTC. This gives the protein CASSAQGALGETQYF.

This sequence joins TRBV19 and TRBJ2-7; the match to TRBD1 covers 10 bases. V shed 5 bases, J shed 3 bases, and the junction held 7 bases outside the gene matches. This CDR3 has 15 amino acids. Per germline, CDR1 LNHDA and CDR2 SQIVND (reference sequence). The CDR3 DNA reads TGTGCCAGTAGTCCTAGGACAGGGGGACTCTACGAGCAGTACTTC. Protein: CASSPRTGGLYEQYF.

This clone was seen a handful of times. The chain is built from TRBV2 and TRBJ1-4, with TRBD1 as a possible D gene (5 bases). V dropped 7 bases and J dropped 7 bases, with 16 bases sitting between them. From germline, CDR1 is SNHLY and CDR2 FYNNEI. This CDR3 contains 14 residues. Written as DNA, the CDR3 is TGTGCCAGCACCGATGGAATCAGGGCTGAAAAACTGTTTTTT. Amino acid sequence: CASTDGIRAEKLFF.

CDR3 protein: CASSPREGGQPQHF. The CDR3 DNA is TGTGCCAGCAGTCCTAGGGAAGGAGGGCAGCCCCAGCATTTT. The V gene is TRBV27, the J gene TRBJ1-5, with no clear D. The CDR3 runs to 14 residues. V gave up 5 bases and J gave up 7 bases, with 15 bases separating them. Germline-derived CDR1 and CDR2 are MNHEY and SMNVEV (reference sequence).

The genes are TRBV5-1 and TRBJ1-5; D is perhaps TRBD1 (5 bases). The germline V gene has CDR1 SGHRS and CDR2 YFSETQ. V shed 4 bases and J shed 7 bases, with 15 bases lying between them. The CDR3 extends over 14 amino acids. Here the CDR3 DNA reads TGCGCCAGCAGCGCCGACAGTGGAGTCCAGCCCCAGCATTTT. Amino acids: CASSADSGVQPQHF. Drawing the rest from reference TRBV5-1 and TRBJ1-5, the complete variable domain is KAGVTQTPRYLIKTRGQQVTLSCSPISGHRSVSWYQQTPGQGLQFLFEYFSETQRNKGNFPGRFSGRQFSNSRSEMNVSTLELGDSALYLCASSADSGVQPQHFGDGTRLSIL.

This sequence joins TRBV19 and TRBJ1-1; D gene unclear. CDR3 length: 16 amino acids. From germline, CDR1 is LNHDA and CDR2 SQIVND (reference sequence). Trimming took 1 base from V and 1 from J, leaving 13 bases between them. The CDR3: CASSIVKKVTNTEAFF. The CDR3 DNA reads TGTGCCAGTAGTATAGTTAAAAAGGTAACGAACACTGAAGCTTTCTTT.

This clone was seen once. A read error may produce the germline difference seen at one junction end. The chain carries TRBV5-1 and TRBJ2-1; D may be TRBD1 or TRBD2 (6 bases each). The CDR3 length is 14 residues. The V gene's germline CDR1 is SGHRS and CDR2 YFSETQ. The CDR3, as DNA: TGCGCCGGCAGCCCTACCGGGGGCCACAATGAGCAGTTCTTC. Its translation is CAGSPTGGHNEQFF.

The CDR3 DNA sequence: TGTGCCAGCAGCCACGACTACGAGCAGTACTTC. Translating it yields CASSHDYEQYF. The V call is TRBV2, the J call TRBJ2-7; D gene uncertain. Trimming removed 6 bases from V and 3 bases from J, with 6 bases in between. The CDR3 runs to 11 residues. Germline V gene data show CDR1 as SNHLY and CDR2 as FYNNEI.

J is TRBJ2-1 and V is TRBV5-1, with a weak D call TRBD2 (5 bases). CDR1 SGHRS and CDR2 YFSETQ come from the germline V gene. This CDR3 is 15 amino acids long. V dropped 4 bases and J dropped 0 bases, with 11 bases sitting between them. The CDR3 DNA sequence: TGCGCCAGCAGCATAGGACTCAACTCCTACAATGAGCAGTTCTTC. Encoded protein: CASSIGLNSYNEQFF.

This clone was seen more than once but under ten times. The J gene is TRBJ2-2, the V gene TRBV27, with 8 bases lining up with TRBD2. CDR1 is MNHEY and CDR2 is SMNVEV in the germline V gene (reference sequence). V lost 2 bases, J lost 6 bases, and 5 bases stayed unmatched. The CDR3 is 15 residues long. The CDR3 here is CASSLSGSFPGELFF. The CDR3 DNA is TGTGCCAGCAGTTTAAGCGGGAGCTTCCCCGGGGAGCTGTTTTTT.

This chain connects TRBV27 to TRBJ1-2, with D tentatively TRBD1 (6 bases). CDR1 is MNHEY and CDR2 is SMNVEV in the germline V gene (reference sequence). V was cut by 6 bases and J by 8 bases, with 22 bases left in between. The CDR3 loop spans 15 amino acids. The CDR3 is CASSSRITGRRGYTF. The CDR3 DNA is TGTGCCAGCAGCTCGCGGATCACAGGGAGACGGGGCTACACCTTC.

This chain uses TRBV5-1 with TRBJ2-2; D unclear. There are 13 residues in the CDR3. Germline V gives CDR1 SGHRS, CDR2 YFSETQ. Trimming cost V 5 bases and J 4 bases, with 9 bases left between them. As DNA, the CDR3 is TGCGCCAGCAGGGTAGCAAGCACCGGGGAGCTGTTTTTT. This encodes CASRVASTGELFF.

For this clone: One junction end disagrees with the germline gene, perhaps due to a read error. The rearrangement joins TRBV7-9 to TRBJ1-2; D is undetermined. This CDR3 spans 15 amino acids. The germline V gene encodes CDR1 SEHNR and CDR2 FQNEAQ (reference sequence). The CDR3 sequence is CASSLLLTVNSGYTF. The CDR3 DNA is TGTGCCAGCAGCTTACTACTGACGGTGAACTCTGGCTACACCTTC. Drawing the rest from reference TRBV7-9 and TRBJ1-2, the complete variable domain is DTGVSQNPRHKITKRGQNVTFRCDPISEHNRLYWYRQTLGQGPEFLTYFQNEAQLEKSRLLSDRFSAERPKGSFSTLEIQRTEQGDSAMYLCASSLLLTVNSGYTFGSGTRLTVV.

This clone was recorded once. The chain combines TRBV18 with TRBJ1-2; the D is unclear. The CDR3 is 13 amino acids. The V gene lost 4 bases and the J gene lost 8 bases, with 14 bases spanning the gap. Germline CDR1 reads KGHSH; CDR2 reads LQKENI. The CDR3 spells CASSLRAADGYTF. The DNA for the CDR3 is TGTGCCAGCTCACTCCGCGCCGCGGACGGCTACACCTTC.